This T cell receptor beta chain came from a study of regulatory T cells in long-lasting Graves disease. Time point of the sample: newly diagnosed GD, antithyroid drugs for less than 3 months. From RNA extracted from PBMCs, the TCR library was made. It was by American Thyroid Association guidelines that Graves' disease was diagnosed. Patient provenance is recorded as an endocrinology department in Xi'an, China. V lost 8 bases to trimming and J lost 7 bases; unmatched junction nucleotides: 7. The length of the CDR3 is 13 residues. Germline lookup yields CDR1 SGHTA and CDR2 FQGNSA. This clonotype was observed a handful of times. Arm-PCR of CDR3 regions and iRepertoire HTBI primers were the basis on which TCR beta libraries were built. A single record per CDR3 protein comes from TCRdb applying MiXCR to the multiplex PCR reads. The sample has 350,000 to 500,000 distinct CDR3 sequences; about a sixth are singletons.

The sample also formed part of further work on T cells in Graves' hyperthyroidism and ophthalmopathy. As reported in that work: The diagnostic basis comprised clinical symptoms, serum thyroxine and TRAb, thyroid ultrasound and orbital computed tomography. First-round RT-PCR with HTBI primers amplified the TCR CDR3 region.

The chain employs TRBV7-2 and TRBJ1-5, with 8 positions matching TRBD1. This clonotype was sampled from a woman aged 18-29 years with Graves disease. Sequences were derived from peripheral blood mononuclear cells (PBMCs), sampled at new diagnosis, from a patient treated with antithyroid drugs. The CDR3 here is CASAQGVWQPQHF. The CDR3 DNA reads as TGTGCCAGCGCACAGGGGGTATGGCAGCCCCAGCATTTT.